This T cell receptor beta chain was documented in a study of T cell repertoires in ileal Crohn's disease. Overall study results and limits: Compared with non-smokers, active smokers at surgery showed more clonal expansions.

Here immunoSEQ multiplex PCR was the method, and the copy in TCRdb shows in-frame clones only, minus some. Among more than 10,000 clones, around 80% were seen once, and the ten largest hold roughly 18%. Time point indicated: neoterminal ileum biopsy at postoperative endoscopy, about 6 months after surgery. Adults with ileal or ileocolonic Crohn's disease and an indication for resection were eligible. Details on this clone: Antigen unknown.

The sequence derives from an adult with Crohn's disease. Material for sequencing was ileal tissue.

The CDR3 sequence: CASSDLTSCETQYF. The DNA for the CDR3 is TGTGCCAGCAGTGATCTGACTAGTTGTGAGACCCAGTACTTC. The chain recombines TRBV2 with TRBJ2-5, with D possibly TRBD2 on 6 matching bases. The CDR3 is made up of 14 amino acids. CDR1 SNHLY and CDR2 FYNNEI come from the germline V gene. V gave up 3 bases and J gave up 5 bases, with 13 bases separating them.